The T cell receptor beta chain described here comes from a study of T cell responses to AZD1222 COVID-19 vaccine. Measured with immunoSEQ multiplex PCR; TCRdb has only the in-frame clones, and not every one. This table holds 100,000 to 150,000 clones, about 90% found once. The sequencing used peripheral blood, collected on day 0 of AZD1222 vaccination. This clonotype was obtained from an adult in good health.

The CDR3 protein is CASSSGRGNTEAFF. The CDR3 nucleotides are TGTGCCAGCAGCTCAGGCAGGGGGAATACTGAAGCTTTCTTT. This chain connects TRBV9 to TRBJ1-1, with 7 bases that match TRBD1. Germline V CDR1 and CDR2: SGDLS, YYNGEE. The trim removed 4 bases at V and 5 bases at J, leaving 8 bases unmatched. The CDR3 sequence is 14 residues long.